Listed below are T cell receptor beta chains from one sample, sequenced in a study of cytomegalovirus exposure and HLA in healthy donors. Clones were read by immunoSEQ multiplex PCR, and TCRdb kept only the in-frame ones, dropping some. This listing includes about 200,000 clones. The sample consisted of PBMCs. The receptors were sampled from a boy aged 5 to 17 in good health and CMV-seronegative. The CDR3 runs from the conserved cysteine through the conserved F or W. Fields, in order: J gene, D gene, V gene, CDR3 protein, CDR3 DNA. A D gene is named only where the DNA matches it firmly.

TRBJ1-1	-	TRBV14	CASSQESRWARVNTEAFF	TGTGCCAGCAGCCAAGAAAGTCGGTGGGCCAGGGTGAACACTGAAGCTTTCTTT
TRBJ2-7	-	TRBV18	CASSPPNFNSYEQYF	TGTGCCAGCTCACCACCAAACTTTAACTCCTACGAGCAGTACTTC
TRBJ2-3	-	TRBV6-1	CASRATATDTQYF	TGTGCCAGCAGAGCAACAGCCACAGATACGCAGTATTTT
TRBJ2-5	-	TRBV18	CASSEGLQETQYF	TGTGCCAGCTCGGAGGGATTGCAAGAGACCCAGTACTTC
TRBJ2-7	-	TRBV7-6	CASSSASAAWYEQYF	TGTGCCAGCAGCTCGGCCTCCGCGGCCTGGTACGAGCAGTACTTC
TRBJ2-7	-	TRBV23-1	CASSQSSTGPYEQYF	TGCGCCAGCAGTCAATCTAGTACTGGTCCCTACGAGCAGTACTTC
TRBJ1-2	-	TRBV7-8	CASRRYGTDYGYTF	TGTGCCAGCAGACGTTATGGGACTGATTATGGCTACACCTTC
TRBJ1-6	-	TRBV4-1	CASSPLGGNSPLHF	TGCGCCAGCAGCCCCCTCGGGGGGAATTCACCCCTCCACTTT
TRBJ2-1	-	TRBV5-5	CASSAIRLSYNEQFF	TGTGCCAGCAGCGCGATCAGGCTCTCCTACAATGAGCAGTTCTTC
TRBJ2-7	-	TRBV7-2	CASSLGGGGTYEQYF	TGTGCCAGCAGCTTAGGAGGGGGGGGTACCTACGAGCAGTACTTC
TRBJ1-6	-	TRBV13	CASSLLSRGRDSPLHF	TGTGCCAGCAGCTTACTAAGTCGGGGGAGGGATTCACCCCTCCACTTT
TRBJ1-2	-	TRBV2	CAIPPGAGVGYTF	TGTGCCATTCCCCCTGGGGCAGGAGTTGGCTACACCTTC
TRBJ2-3	-	TRBV11-2	CASSWRYLEGGDTQYF	TGTGCCAGCAGCTGGCGTTACCTAGAGGGTGGTGATACGCAGTATTTT
TRBJ2-1	TRBD1	TRBV9	CASSSRDREYNEQFF	TGTGCCAGCAGCTCCCGGGACAGGGAATACAATGAGCAGTTCTTC
TRBJ2-5	TRBD1	TRBV5-1	CASSERAGGYQETQYF	TGCGCCAGCAGCGAGAGGGCAGGGGGCTACCAAGAGACCCAGTACTTC
TRBJ1-2	TRBD1	TRBV6-4	CASLLQGARDYGYTF	TGTGCCAGCCTTTTACAGGGGGCGCGGGACTATGGCTACACCTTC
TRBJ1-1	-	TRBV7-3	CASSLGGSNTEAFF	TGTGCCAGCAGCTTAGGGGGCTCTAACACTGAAGCTTTCTTT
TRBJ1-2	TRBD1	TRBV4-2	CASSQETGGNYGYTF	TGTGCCAGCAGCCAAGAGACAGGGGGTAACTATGGCTACACCTTC
TRBJ2-3	-	TRBV7-2	CASSLRAGVADTQYF	TGTGCCAGCAGCTTAAGGGCAGGGGTGGCAGATACGCAGTATTTT
TRBJ2-4	TRBD2	TRBV7-2	CASSPLISGGNIQYF	TGTGCCAGCAGCCCCCTTATCAGCGGGGGAAACATTCAGTACTTC
TRBJ1-3	TRBD1	TRBV11-2	CASSLRGQNGNTIYF	TGTGCCAGCAGCTTGAGGGGACAGAATGGAAACACCATATATTTT
TRBJ2-3	-	TRBV7-3	CASSLGPTDTQYF	TGTGCCAGCAGCTTAGGGCCCACAGATACGCAGTATTTT
TRBJ2-5	-	TRBV19	CASRAGGGAETQYF	TGTGCCAGTAGGGCAGGAGGGGGCGCGGAGACCCAGTACTTC
TRBJ2-5	TRBD2	TRBV10-3	CAISSLAGQETQYF	TGTGCCATCAGTTCTCTAGCGGGGCAAGAGACCCAGTACTTC
TRBJ2-1	TRBD2	TRBV5-6	CASRKRGATNEQFF	TGTGCCAGCAGGAAGCGGGGGGCCACGAATGAGCAGTTCTTC
TRBJ2-6	TRBD2	TRBV2	CASGGGREVNVLTF	TGTGCCAGCGGGGGGGGGAGGGAGGTTAACGTCCTGACTTTC
TRBJ1-1	-	TRBV21-1	CASSKGGRNTEAFF	TGTGCCAGCAGCAAAGGGGGCAGGAACACTGAAGCTTTCTTT
TRBJ1-5	TRBD1	TRBV6-1	CASGETGSGNQPQHF	TGTGCCAGCGGGGAGACAGGGTCGGGCAATCAGCCCCAGCATTTT
TRBJ1-1	TRBD1	TRBV29-1	CSVITGGAEAFF	TGCAGCGTAATCACAGGGGGGGCTGAAGCTTTCTTT
TRBJ1-1	TRBD1	TRBV30	CAWSVLGQGASEAFF	TGTGCCTGGAGTGTACTTGGTCAGGGGGCTTCTGAAGCTTTCTTT
TRBJ1-2	TRBD1	TRBV2	CASSEHPRDRRF	TGTGCCAGCAGTGAACACCCCAGGGACAGGCGGTTC
TRBJ2-3	TRBD2	TRBV4-1	CASSPAPLADSSTDTQYF	TGCGCCAGCAGCCCGGCTCCCCTAGCGGACTCTAGCACAGATACGCAGTATTTT
TRBJ2-1	-	TRBV4-3	CASSQDQGSHEQFF	TGCGCCAGCAGCCAAGATCAGGGGTCCCATGAGCAGTTCTTC
TRBJ2-1	TRBD2	TRBV10-2	CASRGLAAYNEQFF	TGCGCCAGCAGGGGGCTAGCGGCTTACAATGAGCAGTTCTTC
TRBJ2-1	TRBD2	TRBV11-3	CASSQTGGAGDEQFF	TGTGCCAGCAGCCAGACCGGGGGGGCGGGAGATGAGCAGTTCTTC
TRBJ2-1	-	TRBV7-2	CASSLGQTYNEQFF	TGTGCCAGCAGCTTAGGACAGACTTACAATGAGCAGTTCTTC
TRBJ2-1	TRBD2	TRBV6-4	CASRRLAGGSNEQFF	TGTGCCAGCAGACGACTAGCGGGGGGGAGCAATGAGCAGTTCTTC
TRBJ1-1	TRBD1	TRBV25-1	CASRLSGGGTEAFF	TGTGCCAGCAGGCTATCAGGGGGTGGCACTGAAGCTTTCTTT
TRBJ2-7	TRBD2	TRBV5-4	CASSPSGGGYEQYF	TGTGCCAGCAGCCCTAGCGGGGGGGGTTACGAGCAGTACTTC
TRBJ1-3	-	TRBV6-1	CASSEQGSGNTIYF	TGTGCCAGCAGTGAACAGGGCTCCGGAAACACCATATATTTT
TRBJ2-6	TRBD1	TRBV30	CAWDRGRSGANVLTF	TGTGCCTGGGACAGGGGGCGTTCTGGGGCCAACGTCCTGACTTTC
TRBJ2-5	-	TRBV9	CASSAVGETQYF	TGTGCCAGCAGCGCGGTCGGAGAGACCCAGTACTTC
TRBJ2-2	-	TRBV7-7	CASSSTSGGELFF	TGTGCCAGCAGCTCTACAAGCGGCGGGGAGCTGTTTTTT